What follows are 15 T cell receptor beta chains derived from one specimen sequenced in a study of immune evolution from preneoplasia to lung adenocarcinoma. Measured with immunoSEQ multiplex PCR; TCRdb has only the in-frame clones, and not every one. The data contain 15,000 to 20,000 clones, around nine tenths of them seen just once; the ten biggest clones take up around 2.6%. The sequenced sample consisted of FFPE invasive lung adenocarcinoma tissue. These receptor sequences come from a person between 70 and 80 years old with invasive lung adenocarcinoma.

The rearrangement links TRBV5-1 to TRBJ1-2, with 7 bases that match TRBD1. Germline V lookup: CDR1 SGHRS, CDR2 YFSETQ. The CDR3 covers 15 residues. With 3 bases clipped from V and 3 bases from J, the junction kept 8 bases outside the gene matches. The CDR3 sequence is CASSSRGAGDYGYTF. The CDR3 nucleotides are TGCGCCAGCAGCTCCAGGGGGGCCGGGGACTATGGCTACACCTTC.

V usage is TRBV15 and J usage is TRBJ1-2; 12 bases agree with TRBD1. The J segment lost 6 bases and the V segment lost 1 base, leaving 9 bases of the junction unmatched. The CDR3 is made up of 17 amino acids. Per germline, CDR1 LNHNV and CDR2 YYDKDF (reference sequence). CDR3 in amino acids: CATSRGGTGGPLNGYTF. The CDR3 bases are TGTGCCACCAGCAGAGGTGGGACAGGGGGCCCGCTTAATGGCTACACCTTC.

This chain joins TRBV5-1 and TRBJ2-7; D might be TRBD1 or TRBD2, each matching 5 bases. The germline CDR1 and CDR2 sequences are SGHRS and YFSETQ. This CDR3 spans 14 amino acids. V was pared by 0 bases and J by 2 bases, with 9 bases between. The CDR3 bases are TGCGCCAGCAGCTTGGTGGGGACCCCCTACGAGCAGTACTTC. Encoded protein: CASSLVGTPYEQYF.

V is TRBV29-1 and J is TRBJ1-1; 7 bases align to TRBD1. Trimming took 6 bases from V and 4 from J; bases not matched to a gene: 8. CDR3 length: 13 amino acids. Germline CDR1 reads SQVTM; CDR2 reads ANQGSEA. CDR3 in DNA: TGCAGCGTGGCTACAGGGGTGGGCACTGAAGCTTTCTTT. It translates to CSVATGVGTEAFF.

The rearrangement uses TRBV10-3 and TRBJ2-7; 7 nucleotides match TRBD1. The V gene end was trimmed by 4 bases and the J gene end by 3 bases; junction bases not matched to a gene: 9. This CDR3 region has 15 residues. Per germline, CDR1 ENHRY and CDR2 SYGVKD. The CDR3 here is CAISGTGTEYYEQYF. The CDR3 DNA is TGTGCCATCAGTGGCACCGGGACAGAATACTACGAGCAGTACTTC.

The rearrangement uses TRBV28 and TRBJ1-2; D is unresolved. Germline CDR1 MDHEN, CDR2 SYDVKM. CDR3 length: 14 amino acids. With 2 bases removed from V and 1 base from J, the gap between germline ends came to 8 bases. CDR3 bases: TGTGCCAGCAGTTTACCCGGGGTTAACTATGGCTACACCTTC. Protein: CASSLPGVNYGYTF.

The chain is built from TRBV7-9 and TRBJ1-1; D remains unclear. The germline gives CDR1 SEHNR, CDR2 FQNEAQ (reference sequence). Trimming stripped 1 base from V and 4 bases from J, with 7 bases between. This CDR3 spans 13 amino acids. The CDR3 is CASSLESGTEAFF. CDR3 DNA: TGTGCCAGCAGCTTAGAATCCGGCACTGAAGCTTTCTTT.

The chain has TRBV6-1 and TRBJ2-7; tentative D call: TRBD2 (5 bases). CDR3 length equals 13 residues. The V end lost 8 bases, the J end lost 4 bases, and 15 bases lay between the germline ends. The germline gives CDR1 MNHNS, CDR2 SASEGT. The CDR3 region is CASEDYPMYEQYF. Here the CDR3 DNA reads TGTGCCAGCGAAGACTACCCCATGTACGAGCAGTACTTC.

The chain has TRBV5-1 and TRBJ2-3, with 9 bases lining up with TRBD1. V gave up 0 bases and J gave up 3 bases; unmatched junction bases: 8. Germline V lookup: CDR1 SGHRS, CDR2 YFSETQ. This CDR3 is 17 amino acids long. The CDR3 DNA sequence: TGCGCCAGCAGCTTGGCCGGACAGGGGAAAGGGACAGATACGCAGTATTTT. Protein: CASSLAGQGKGTDTQYF.

DNA for the CDR3: TGTGCCAGCAGCGTAGGGACGTACGATCAGCCCCAGCATTTT. Protein product: CASSVGTYDQPQHF. This sequence joins TRBV9 and TRBJ1-5; D is undetermined. This CDR3 has 14 residues. With 0 bases removed from V and 5 bases from J, the gap between germline ends came to 9 bases. CDR1 and CDR2 from the germline V gene are SGDLS and YYNGEE. Based on the CDR3 plus reference TRBV9 and TRBJ1-5, the full variable domain is DSGVTQTPKHLITATGQRVTLRCSPRSGDLSVYWYQQSLDQGLQFLIQYYNGEERAKGNILERFSAQQFPDLHSELNLSSLELGDSALYFCASSVGTYDQPQHFGDGTRLSIL.

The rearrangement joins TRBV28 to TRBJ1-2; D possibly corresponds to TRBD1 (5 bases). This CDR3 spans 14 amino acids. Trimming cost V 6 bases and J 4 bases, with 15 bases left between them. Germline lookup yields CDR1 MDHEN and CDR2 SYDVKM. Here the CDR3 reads CASSGAGGSYGYTF. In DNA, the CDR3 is TGTGCCAGCAGCGGGGCGGGGGGGAGCTATGGCTACACCTTC.

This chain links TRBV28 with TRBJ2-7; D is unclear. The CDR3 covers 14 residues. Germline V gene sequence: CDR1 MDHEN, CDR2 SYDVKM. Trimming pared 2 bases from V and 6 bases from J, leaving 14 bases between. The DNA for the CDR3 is TGTGCCAGCAGTTTACCCCCCCTCCCGGGCGAGCAGTACTTC. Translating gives CASSLPPLPGEQYF.

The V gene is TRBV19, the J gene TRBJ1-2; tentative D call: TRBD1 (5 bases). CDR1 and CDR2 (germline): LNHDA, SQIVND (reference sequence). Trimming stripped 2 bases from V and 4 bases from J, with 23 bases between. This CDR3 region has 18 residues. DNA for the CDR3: TGTGCCAGTAGTATACCCAGAGGGTCCAGGGTCCGTGGCTATGGCTACACCTTC. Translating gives CASSIPRGSRVRGYGYTF. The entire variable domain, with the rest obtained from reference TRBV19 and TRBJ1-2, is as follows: DGGITQSPKYLFRKEGQNVTLSCEQNLNHDAMYWYRQDPGQGLRLIYYSQIVNDFQKGDIAEGYSVSREKKESFPLTVTSAQKNPTAFYLCASSIPRGSRVRGYGYTFGSGTRLTVV.

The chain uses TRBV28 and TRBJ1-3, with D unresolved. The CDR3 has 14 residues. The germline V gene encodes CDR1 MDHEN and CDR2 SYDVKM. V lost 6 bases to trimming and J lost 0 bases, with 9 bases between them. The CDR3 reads CASRSASSGNTIYF. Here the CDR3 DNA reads TGTGCCAGCAGAAGTGCGAGCTCTGGAAACACCATATATTTT.

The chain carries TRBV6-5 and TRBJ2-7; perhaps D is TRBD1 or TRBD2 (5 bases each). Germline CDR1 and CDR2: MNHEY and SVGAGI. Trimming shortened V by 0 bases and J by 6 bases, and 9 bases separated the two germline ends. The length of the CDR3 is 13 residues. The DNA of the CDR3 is TGTGCCAGCAGTTACTCGGGGACGGGCGAGCAGTACTTC. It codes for CASSYSGTGEQYF.